These T cell receptor beta chains were read from a single sample in a study of PD-1 blockade in classical Hodgkin lymphoma. The table came from immunoSEQ multiplex PCR; TCRdb's copy has only in-frame clones and leaves some out. The repertoire holds over 85,000 clones, with about four fifths as singletons. The material was peripheral blood mononuclear cells (PBMCs), obtained before the second cycle of nivolumab. The receptors originated from a human donor with classical Hodgkin lymphoma. The CDR3 runs from the conserved cysteine through the conserved F or W. A D gene is named only where the DNA matches it firmly. Not every row has a clone size; where given, it reads once, few, many or a size class.

>TRBV5-6|-|-|TRBJ2-3
TGTGCCAGCAGCCCCGGGACGAGCACAGATACGCAGTATTTT
CASSPGTSTDTQYF
>TRBV6-1|once|-|TRBJ2-1
TGTGCCAGCAGTGGGGGTAACTGGGAGCAGTTCTTC
CASSGGNWEQFF
>TRBV12-2|-|-|TRBJ1-3
TGTGCAAGTCGCCCAAAAGCACAGGGAGGAACTGGAAACACCATATATTTT
CASRPKAQGGTGNTIYF
>TRBV5-1|-|-|TRBJ1-1
TGCGCCAGCAGCACTGCTTGGGGTGGGAACACTGAAGCTTTCTTT
CASSTAWGGNTEAFF
>TRBV5-1|-|-|TRBJ1-4
TGCGCCAGCAGCTTGGCGGGGGCTACTAATGAAAAACTGTTTTTT
CASSLAGATNEKLFF
>TRBV11-2|-|-|TRBJ1-1
TGTGCCAGCAGCTTGGGACCGACGTACACTGAAGCTTTCTTT
CASSLGPTYTEAFF
>TRBV6-1|few|-|TRBJ1-5
TGTGCCAGCAGTGAATTGTGGGGCAATCAGCCCCAGCATTTT
CASSELWGNQPQHF
>TRBV5-1|-|-|TRBJ2-7
TGCGCCAGCAGCTTGGTCAGGGGAACCTACGAGCAGTACTTC
CASSLVRGTYEQYF
>TRBV5-4|-|-|TRBJ2-7
TGTGCCAGCAGCCCAACACCCCTTCTGGTGACCTCCGAGCAGTACTTC
CASSPTPLLVTSEQYF
>TRBV9|once|-|TRBJ2-7
TGTGCCAGCAGCTTCGGACGGGGATCCTACGAGCAGTACTTC
CASSFGRGSYEQYF
>TRBV10-3|-|-|TRBJ2-1
TGTGCCATCAGTGAGTCGAGTAATGAGCAGTTCTTC
CAISESSNEQFF
>TRBV7-7|-|-|TRBJ2-5
TGTGCCAGCAGCTCCGGGACATCAGAGACCCAGTACTTC
CASSSGTSETQYF
>TRBV6-5|-|-|TRBJ2-1
TGTGCCAGCAGTTCAGTGCAGGGCGGGAATGAGCAGTTCTTC
CASSSVQGGNEQFF
>TRBV7-8|-|TRBD1|TRBJ1-2
TGTGCCAGCAGCCCGGGGACAGGGGGCGCCCCGTATGGCTACACCTTC
CASSPGTGGAPYGYTF
>TRBV5-1|-|TRBD2|TRBJ2-1
TGCGCCAGCAGCTTGGATAGCGGGAGCTCCTACAATGAGCAGTTCTTC
CASSLDSGSSYNEQFF
>TRBV7-2|-|-|TRBJ1-1
TGTGCCAGCACTCAGATCGGGGGAAAGACTGAAGCTTTCTTT
CASTQIGGKTEAFF
>TRBV28|-|TRBD1|TRBJ1-1
TGTGCCAGCAGCATTAGACAGGGCATGAACACTGAAGCTTTCTTT
CASSIRQGMNTEAFF
>TRBV6-6|-|TRBD2|TRBJ2-3
TGTGCCAGCAGTTCTAGCGGGAGGGGCACAGATACGCAGTATTTT
CASSSSGRGTDTQYF
>TRBV6-1|-|-|TRBJ2-3
TGTGCCAGCAGTTTACGTTACACAGATACGCAGTATTTT
CASSLRYTDTQYF
>TRBV28|-|-|TRBJ2-3
TGTGCCAGCAGTGGCAGGGGCTTCACAGATACGCAGTATTTT
CASSGRGFTDTQYF
>TRBV6-5|few|TRBD2|TRBJ2-2
TGTGCCAGCAGTTCCCTAGCGGGAAGCAACACCGGGGAGCTGTTTTTT
CASSSLAGSNTGELFF
>TRBV7-2|-|-|TRBJ2-7
TGTGCCAGCAGCTTAGCGGTACTTTACGAGCAGTACTTC
CASSLAVLYEQYF
>TRBV9|-|-|TRBJ2-3
TGTGCCAGCAGCGTAGGAGGGTATGAAGATACGCAGTATTTT
CASSVGGYEDTQYF
>TRBV29-1|-|-|TRBJ2-3
TGCAGCGTGGGTAGCACAGATACGCAGTATTTT
CSVGSTDTQYF
>TRBV7-8|once|-|TRBJ2-2
TGTGCCAGCAGCTTAGGATCCGGGGAGCTGTTTTTT
CASSLGSGELFF
>TRBV28|-|-|TRBJ2-7
TGTGCCAGCACCCGAGGGTCGGGGCCTGACGAGCAGTACTTC
CASTRGSGPDEQYF
>TRBV27|-|TRBD2|TRBJ2-7
TGTGCCAGCAGTTTTGGCGGTTTGGCGGGAGAGGAGCAGTACTTC
CASSFGGLAGEEQYF
>TRBV7-7|-|-|TRBJ2-2
TGTGCCAGCAGCTTAGGGGTTCAGGGCTTCGGGGAGCTGTTTTTT
CASSLGVQGFGELFF
>TRBV29-1|-|-|TRBJ2-7
TGCAGCGTTACGGGAGAGGGCTACGAGCAGTACTTC
CSVTGEGYEQYF
>TRBV5-1|-|-|TRBJ1-5
TGCGCCAGCAGCTTCGGGCAAGGCAATCAGCCCCAGCATTTT
CASSFGQGNQPQHF
>TRBV18|-|-|TRBJ2-4
TGTGCCAGCTCACCCGTAGCCAAAAACATTCAGTACTTC
CASSPVAKNIQYF
>TRBV5-5|once|TRBD2|TRBJ2-2
TGTGCCAGCAGCCTTGCGCCTAGCGGGAGAGGCGGGGAGCTGTTTTTT
CASSLAPSGRGGELFF
>TRBV5-8|-|-|TRBJ2-3
TGTGCCAGCAGCCCGGCCCGAGGTTGGGGGAGCACAGATACGCAGTATTTT
CASSPARGWGSTDTQYF
>TRBV7-3|-|TRBD2|TRBJ2-1
TGTGCCAGCAGTCGGACTAGGTTCGATGAGCAGTTCTTC
CASSRTRFDEQFF
>TRBV5-1|once|-|TRBJ2-2
TGCGCCAGCAGCTTTAGGAGAGGAACCGGGGAGCTGTTTTTT
CASSFRRGTGELFF
>TRBV7-2|-|-|TRBJ1-5
TGTGCCAGCAGTCCAGAGGCACAGTCGGGTCAGCCCCAGCATTTT
CASSPEAQSGQPQHF
>TRBV28|-|-|TRBJ1-1
TGTGCCAGCAGTTTATACAACCAGGGCACGCTGAACACTGAAGCTTTCTTT
CASSLYNQGTLNTEAFF
>TRBV2|-|-|TRBJ1-5
TGTGCCAGCAGTGGGTTCCGGGATGGGCCCCAGCATTTT
CASSGFRDGPQHF
>TRBV25-1|-|-|TRBJ1-4
TGTGCCAGCAGGCCCCCTGGGCTAATTTTTGAAAAACTGTTTTTT
CASRPPGLIFEKLFF
>TRBV5-3|-|TRBD1|TRBJ2-7
TGTGCCAGAAGCGGCGACAGGGGCTACCCCTACGAGCAGTACTTC
CARSGDRGYPYEQYF
>TRBV18|-|-|TRBJ2-7
TGTGCCAGCTCGGAGGCCTACGAGCAGTACTTC
CASSEAYEQYF
>TRBV7-2|-|TRBD1|TRBJ1-2
TGTGCCAGCAGGCGGGACAGGGGAAACGGCTACACCTTC
CASRRDRGNGYTF
>TRBV13|-|-|TRBJ2-7
TGTGCCAGCAGCTTAGGGAGTCGAGCCTACGAGCAGTACTTC
CASSLGSRAYEQYF
>TRBV7-2|-|-|TRBJ1-1
TGTGCCAGCAGCCCCAGGGCTGTGAACACTGAAGCTTTCTTT
CASSPRAVNTEAFF
>TRBV11-3|-|TRBD2|TRBJ2-7
TGTGCCAGCAGCTCGGGGACTAGCGGGCAGTACGAGCAGTACTTC
CASSSGTSGQYEQYF
>TRBV7-2|-|-|TRBJ2-2
TGTGCCAGCAGCTTAACGAGCGGGACCGGGGAGCTGTTTTTT
CASSLTSGTGELFF
>TRBV6-1|-|-|TRBJ1-2
TGTGCCAGCAGTGAACGAGTTGTTAACTATGGCTACACCTTC
CASSERVVNYGYTF
>TRBV6-5|-|-|TRBJ2-7
TGTGCCAGCAGTTACTTGGCGCAGGGCAACTACGAGCAGTACTTC
CASSYLAQGNYEQYF
>TRBV19|-|TRBD1|TRBJ2-5
TGTGCCAGTAGTAGGGGACAGCTGTTCCAAGAGACCCAGTACTTC
CASSRGQLFQETQYF
>TRBV10-3|-|-|TRBJ2-2
TGTGCCATCAGTGAGTCGGGCGGGGAGCTGTTTTTT
CAISESGGELFF
>TRBV5-1|-|-|TRBJ2-1
TGCGCCAGCAGTGGCCCAGGGAGCTCCTACAATGAGCAGTTCTTC
CASSGPGSSYNEQFF
>TRBV10-3|-|TRBD1|TRBJ2-5
TGTGCCACCAGGACAGGGGAAGAGACCCAGTACTTC
CATRTGEETQYF
>TRBV10-3|once|-|TRBJ1-1
TGTGCCATCGGCACGAACACTGAAGCTTTCTTT
CAIGTNTEAFF